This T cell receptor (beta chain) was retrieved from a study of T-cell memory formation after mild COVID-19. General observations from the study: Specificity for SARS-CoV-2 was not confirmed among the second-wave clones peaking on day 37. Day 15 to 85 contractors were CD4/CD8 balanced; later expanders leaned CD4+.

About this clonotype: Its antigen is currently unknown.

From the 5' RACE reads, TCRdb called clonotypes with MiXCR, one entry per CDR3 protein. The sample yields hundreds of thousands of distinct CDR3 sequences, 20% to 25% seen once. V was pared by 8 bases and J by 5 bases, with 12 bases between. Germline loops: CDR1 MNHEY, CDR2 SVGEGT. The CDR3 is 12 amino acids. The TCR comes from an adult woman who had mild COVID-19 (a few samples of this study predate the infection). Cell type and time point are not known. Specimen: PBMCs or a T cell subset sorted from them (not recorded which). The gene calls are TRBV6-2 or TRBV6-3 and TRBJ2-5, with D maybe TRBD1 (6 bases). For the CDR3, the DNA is TGTGCCAGCGGACAGTCCCGGGAGACCCAGTACTTC. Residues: CASGQSRETQYF.